One sample yielded the 7 T cell receptor beta chains listed below, sequenced in a study of CD8 T cells in Susac syndrome. Random hexamers were used to reverse transcribe the RNA input (roughly 0.5 to 1 ug). TCRdb recomputed calls from the immunoSEQ multiplex PCR reads with MiXCR, one row per CDR3 protein. Here the sample spans 150,000 to 200,000 distinct CDR3 sequences, roughly 95% being singletons. The source material was CD4+ T cells from PBMCs. These TCRs come from a human donor in good health.

CDR3 bases: TGTGCCAGCAGTTACTCGTGGCCAGAGTCAACTTCTGGAAACACCATATATTTT. It translates to CASSYSWPESTSGNTIYF. The chain uses TRBV6-5 and TRBJ1-3; D is undetermined. V was cut by 0 bases and J by 1 base, with 16 bases left in between. CDR3 length equals 18 residues. Germline-derived CDR1 and CDR2 are MNHEY and SVGAGI.

The rearrangement joins TRBV28 to TRBJ2-1; TRBD2 is a possible D gene (6 bases). Germline V gene lookup returns CDR1 MDHEN and CDR2 SYDVKM. This CDR3 contains 15 residues. V was pared by 2 bases and J by 3 bases, with 11 bases between. CDR3 loop: CASSLTGGDYNEQFF. The CDR3 DNA sequence: TGTGCCAGCAGTTTAACTGGCGGGGACTACAATGAGCAGTTCTTC.

This rearrangement joins TRBV5-1 to TRBJ1-1; the match to TRBD1 covers 10 bases. The CDR3 is 16 amino acids. The V segment lost 1 base and the J segment 6 bases; nucleotides outside the gene matches: 9. The germline V gene has CDR1 SGHRS and CDR2 YFSETQ. DNA of the CDR3: TGCGCCAGCAGCTTGACGACCGGGACAGGGGCCGCTGAAGCTTTCTTT. It specifies CASSLTTGTGAAEAFF.

The CDR3 region is CASSLGAGTGFEAFF. CDR3 DNA: TGTGCCAGCAGCTTAGGCGCCGGGACAGGGTTTGAAGCTTTCTTT. This chain uses TRBV7-9 with TRBJ1-1; TRBD1 matches at 9 bases. This CDR3 is 15 amino acids long. The V gene's germline CDR1 is SEHNR and CDR2 FQNEAQ (reference sequence). V gave up 1 base and J gave up 7 bases; unmatched junction bases: 7.

V gene TRBV18 combines with J gene TRBJ1-6, with a tentative D call TRBD1 (5 bases). This CDR3 comprises 15 residues. Germline assignment: CDR1 KGHSH and CDR2 LQKENI. Trimming removed 3 bases at V and 7 bases at J, with 13 bases between. The CDR3 DNA is TGTGCCAGCTCACCCGAGGGGTGGGAGAATTCACCCCTCCACTTT. Translating gives CASSPEGWENSPLHF.

The chain joins TRBV7-9 to TRBJ2-3, with TRBD2 identical over 7 bases. V lost 3 bases and J lost 6; bases outside the gene matches: 6. Germline CDR1 is SEHNR and CDR2 is FQNEAQ (reference sequence). The CDR3 has 14 amino acids. CDR3 in amino acids: CASSLSGALDTQYF. CDR3 nucleotide sequence: TGTGCCAGCAGCTTGAGCGGGGCCCTCGATACGCAGTATTTT.

The V gene is TRBV30, the J gene TRBJ2-7; possible D gene TRBD1, 6 bases. The V gene's germline CDR1 is GTSNPN and CDR2 SVGIG (reference sequence). V was cut by 4 bases and J by 0 bases, with 13 bases left in between. This CDR3 is 14 amino acids long. The CDR3 here is CAWTPTGTSYEQYF. The CDR3 DNA follows: TGTGCCTGGACCCCCACAGGGACCTCCTACGAGCAGTACTTC.